These T cell receptor beta chains were read from a single sample in a study of cytomegalovirus exposure and HLA in healthy donors. Clones were sequenced by immunoSEQ multiplex PCR, and TCRdb holds only the in-frame ones, with some missing. Among approximately 140,000 clones listed, under 85% were seen once. Sequencing was carried out using PBMCs. These receptors came from a man younger than 35 in good health and CMV-seronegative. Each CDR3 is given with its conserved first and last residue. D genes are given only for firm matches. Clone size, where shown, is once, few, many, or a class for clones that have expanded.

d_call j_call clone_size v_call cdr3_aa cdr3_nt
NA TRBJ2-7 NA TRBV9 CASSREARAFGEQYF TGTGCCAGCAGCAGGGAGGCGCGGGCTTTCGGCGAGCAGTACTTC
NA TRBJ1-6 NA TRBV5-1 CASSLGGRSPLHF TGCGCCAGCAGCTTGGGGGGCAGGTCACCCCTCCACTTT
NA TRBJ1-1 NA TRBV5-1 CASSLKGQNTEAFF TGCGCCAGCAGCTTGAAGGGGCAGAACACTGAAGCTTTCTTT
NA TRBJ1-1 few TRBV5-1 CASSPGGGRTEAFF TGCGCCAGCAGCCCGGGGGGGGGTAGGACTGAAGCTTTCTTT
NA TRBJ1-2 NA TRBV5-1 CASSPQSPNYGYTF TGCGCCAGCAGCCCACAGTCTCCTAACTATGGCTACACCTTC
TRBD1 TRBJ1-5 few TRBV2 CASSATGQGRNQPQHF TGTGCCAGCAGCGCCACCGGACAGGGGAGAAATCAGCCCCAGCATTTT
NA TRBJ1-1 medium-sized TRBV6-5 CASSLGGNTEAFF TGTGCCAGCAGTTTGGGGGGGAACACTGAAGCTTTCTTT
TRBD2 TRBJ2-2 NA TRBV4-1 CASSQTPGLGRTGELFF TGCGCCAGCAGCCAAACTCCGGGACTAGGGAGGACCGGGGAGCTGTTTTTT
TRBD1 TRBJ1-3 NA TRBV29-1 CSGAGQGPGNTIYF TGCAGCGGGGCGGGACAGGGGCCTGGAAACACCATATATTTT
TRBD1 TRBJ2-7 NA TRBV6-1 CASSGTGSLYEQYF TGTGCCAGCAGTGGGACAGGGTCCCTCTACGAGCAGTACTTC
TRBD1 TRBJ1-2 NA TRBV6-5 CASTPDRGRYYGYTF TGTGCCAGCACCCCTGACAGGGGGCGCTACTATGGCTACACCTTC
NA TRBJ2-5 few TRBV7-6 CASSLGGNIGGQETQYF TGTGCCAGCAGCTTAGGGGGAAATATTGGGGGGCAAGAGACCCAGTACTTC
TRBD1 TRBJ1-2 NA TRBV18 CASSPDRASNYGYTF TGTGCCAGCTCACCCGACAGGGCCTCTAACTATGGCTACACCTTC
TRBD1 TRBJ2-3 NA TRBV5-1 CASSIRQGAADTQYF TGCGCCAGCAGCATCAGACAGGGGGCGGCAGATACGCAGTATTTT
NA TRBJ2-2 once TRBV15 CATSRGTFTGELFF TGTGCCACCAGCAGAGGGACATTCACCGGGGAGCTGTTTTTT
NA TRBJ2-2 NA TRBV4-1 CASSLTTPPSGLNTGELFF TGCGCCAGCAGCCTTACTACGCCCCCCTCAGGGCTCAACACCGGGGAGCTGTTTTTT
NA TRBJ1-6 NA TRBV7-2 CASSLGGGNSPLHF TGTGCCAGCAGCTTAGGGGGGGGTAATTCACCCCTCCACTTT
TRBD1 TRBJ2-3 NA TRBV5-1 CASSSKTGPTTDTQYF TGCGCCAGCAGCTCTAAGACAGGGCCTACCACAGATACGCAGTATTTT
NA TRBJ1-5 NA TRBV2 CASRAVNQPQHF TGTGCCAGCAGGGCAGTCAATCAGCCCCAGCATTTT
TRBD1 TRBJ2-2 few TRBV2 CARRTGTGELFF TGTGCCAGAAGGACAGGCACCGGGGAGCTGTTTTTT
TRBD1 TRBJ2-2 NA TRBV7-2 CASSYNRGSMTGELFF TGTGCCAGCAGCTATAACAGGGGGAGCATGACCGGGGAGCTGTTTTTT
TRBD1 TRBJ1-6 NA TRBV7-9 CSSSSTGGNSPLHF TGTTCCAGCAGTTCTACAGGGGGCAATTCACCCCTCCACTTT
NA TRBJ1-1 NA TRBV6-5 CASSYSLANTEAFF TGTGCCAGCAGTTACTCGTTGGCCAACACTGAAGCTTTCTTT
TRBD1 TRBJ1-3 NA TRBV10-3 CAGQGRLGNTIYF TGTGCCGGACAGGGCCGCCTCGGAAACACCATATATTTT
NA TRBJ1-1 NA TRBV29-1 CSVARSDSNTEAFF TGCAGCGTTGCCCGCAGTGATTCGAACACTGAAGCTTTCTTT
TRBD1 TRBJ1-4 NA TRBV4-3 CASSSRQGINEKLFF TGCGCCAGCAGCTCCCGACAGGGAATCAATGAAAAACTGTTTTTT
TRBD1 TRBJ1-6 few TRBV7-8 CASRFGQGGSPLHF TGTGCCAGCAGATTTGGACAGGGAGGATCACCCCTCCACTTT
NA TRBJ2-7 NA TRBV9 CASSVDGRFPYEQYF TGTGCCAGCAGCGTAGATGGGAGATTCCCCTACGAGCAGTACTTC
NA TRBJ1-4 once TRBV18 CASSPDRRNEKLFF TGTGCCAGCTCTCCGGACAGACGTAATGAAAAACTGTTTTTT